The text below deals with one TCR beta chain. The germline gives CDR1 MNHEY, CDR2 SMNVEV (reference sequence). V trimming: 6 bases; J trimming: 2 bases; junction bases outside the gene matches: 1. This CDR3 is built from 14 residues. Thyroid ultrasound and orbital computed tomography, with clinical symptoms and serum thyroxine and TRAb, informed diagnoses. This sample is part of a study of T cells in Graves' hyperthyroidism and ophthalmopathy. What was amplified from RNA transcripts were TCR beta CDR3 regions. First-round RT-PCR targeting the TCR CDR3 was performed with the HTBI primer set. Each CDR3 protein gets one entry after TCRdb re-called the multiplex PCR reads with MiXCR. The sample consists of about 260,000 distinct CDR3 sequences, about a sixth of them appearing once.

J is TRBJ1-1 and V is TRBV27, with TRBD1 matching over 12 bases. The TCR comes from a woman aged 18-30 years with Graves' ophthalmopathy. The sequenced sample consisted of blood. The CDR3 sequence is CASRGTGGNTEAFF. The CDR3 DNA sequence: TGTGCCAGCAGGGGGACAGGGGGCAACACTGAAGCTTTCTTT.